This T cell receptor beta chain is drawn from a study of blood T cell repertoires in COVID-19. At the level of the study: The United States, Italy and Spain were the sources of the acute and convalescent COVID-19 samples.

V was trimmed by 4 bases and J by 5 bases, leaving 9 bases between them. CDR3 length: 12 amino acids. The germline V gene has CDR1 SGHRS and CDR2 YFSETQ. Sequencing used immunoSEQ multiplex PCR; TCRdb keeps in-frame clones, though not all of them. The sample shows 75,000 to 100,000 clones, about four fifths of them seen only once. The receptor was isolated from a man aged 45-65 years with active or convalescent COVID-19. V gene TRBV5-1 combines with J gene TRBJ1-1; tentatively, D is TRBD1 (6 bases). Sequencing input: peripheral blood. Here the CDR3 DNA reads TGCGCCAGCAGCATCCAGGGGACTGAAGCTTTCTTT. Translated, it gives CASSIQGTEAFF. Full variable domain (outside the CDR3, taken from reference TRBV5-1 and TRBJ1-1): KAGVTQTPRYLIKTRGQQVTLSCSPISGHRSVSWYQQTPGQGLQFLFEYFSETQRNKGNFPGRFSGRQFSNSRSEMNVSTLELGDSALYLCASSIQGTEAFFGQGTRLTVV.